This TCR beta chain appears in the sequencing data of a study of blood T cells in healthy people across ages. Study-level points and caveats: Diversity estimated from one million T cells was considered an underestimate. TCR beta diversity correlated strongly with naive T cell percentage. Diversity was higher, and naive CD4+ cells more numerous, in long-lived donors than in aged donors.

A sample-barcoded 5' primer and a J-beta primer mix were used in a second PCR of about 7 to 12 cycles. Each of the cDNA molecules was tagged by a template-switch adaptor with 12 random nucleotides. Using its own MiXCR run on the 5' RACE reads, TCRdb lists one record per CDR3 protein. The table lists 600,000 to 850,000 distinct CDR3 sequences, roughly 41% of them singletons. A word on this clonotype: No antigen is known for it.

There are 14 residues in the CDR3. Germline V gene lookup returns CDR1 ENHRY and CDR2 SYGVKD. V dropped 6 bases and J dropped 3; count of bases not matched to a gene: 7. The receptor was derived from a woman aged 60 to 75 in good health. V usage is TRBV10-3 and J usage is TRBJ1-2; 7 bases match TRBD1. Sequenced material: blood. The CDR3 spells CAIRPFDRDYGYTF. In DNA, the CDR3 is TGTGCCATCAGGCCCTTTGACAGGGACTATGGCTACACCTTC.